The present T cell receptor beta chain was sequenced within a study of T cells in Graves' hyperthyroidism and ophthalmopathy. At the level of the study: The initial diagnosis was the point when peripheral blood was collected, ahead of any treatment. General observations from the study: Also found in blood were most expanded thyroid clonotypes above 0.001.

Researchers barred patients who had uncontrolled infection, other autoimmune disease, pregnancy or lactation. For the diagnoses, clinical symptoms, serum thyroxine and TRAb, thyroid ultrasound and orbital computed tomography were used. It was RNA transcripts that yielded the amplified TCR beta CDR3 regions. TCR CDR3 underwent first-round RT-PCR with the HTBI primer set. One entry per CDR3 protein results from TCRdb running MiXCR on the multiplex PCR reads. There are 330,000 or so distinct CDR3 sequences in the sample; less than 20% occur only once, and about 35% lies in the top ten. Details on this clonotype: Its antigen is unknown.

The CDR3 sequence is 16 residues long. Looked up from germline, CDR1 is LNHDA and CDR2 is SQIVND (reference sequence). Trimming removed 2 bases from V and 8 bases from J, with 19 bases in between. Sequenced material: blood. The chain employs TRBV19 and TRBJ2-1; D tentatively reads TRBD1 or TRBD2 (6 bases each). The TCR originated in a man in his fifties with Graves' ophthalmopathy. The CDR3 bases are TGTGCCAGTAGTATATTGGGGGGCAGAGGGATCGATGAGCAGTTCTTC. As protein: CASSILGGRGIDEQFF.